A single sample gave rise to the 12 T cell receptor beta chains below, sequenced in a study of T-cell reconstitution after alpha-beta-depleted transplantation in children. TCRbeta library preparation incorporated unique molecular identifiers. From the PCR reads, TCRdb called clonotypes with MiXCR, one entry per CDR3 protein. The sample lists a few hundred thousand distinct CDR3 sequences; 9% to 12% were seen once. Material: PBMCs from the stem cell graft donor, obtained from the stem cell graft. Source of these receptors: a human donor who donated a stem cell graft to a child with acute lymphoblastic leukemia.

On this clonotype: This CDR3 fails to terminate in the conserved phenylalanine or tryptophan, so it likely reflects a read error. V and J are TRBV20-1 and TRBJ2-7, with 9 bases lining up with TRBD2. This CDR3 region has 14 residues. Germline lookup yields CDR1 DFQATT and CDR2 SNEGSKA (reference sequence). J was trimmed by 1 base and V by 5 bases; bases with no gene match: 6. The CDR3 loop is CSAPHSGGSYEQYL. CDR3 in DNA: TGCAGTGCTCCCCATAGCGGGGGATCCTACGAGCAGTACTTG.

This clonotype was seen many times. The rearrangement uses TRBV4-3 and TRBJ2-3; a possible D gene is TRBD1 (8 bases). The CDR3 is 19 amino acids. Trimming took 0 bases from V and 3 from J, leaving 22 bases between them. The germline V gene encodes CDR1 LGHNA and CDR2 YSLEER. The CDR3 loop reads CASSQDSLLYRGGTDTQYF. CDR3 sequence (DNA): TGCGCCAGCAGCCAAGATTCCCTATTATACAGGGGGGGAACAGATACGCAGTATTTT.

DNA of the CDR3: TGTGCCAGCAGCCAATCCGAGTGGCAGGGAGCTTTCTTT. Residues: CASSQSEWQGAFF. The chain combines TRBV3-1 with TRBJ1-1; weak D call: TRBD1 (5 bases). The germline gives CDR1 LGHDT, CDR2 YNNKEL (reference sequence). The CDR3 spans 13 residues. Trimming stripped 2 bases from V and 10 bases from J, with 14 bases between.

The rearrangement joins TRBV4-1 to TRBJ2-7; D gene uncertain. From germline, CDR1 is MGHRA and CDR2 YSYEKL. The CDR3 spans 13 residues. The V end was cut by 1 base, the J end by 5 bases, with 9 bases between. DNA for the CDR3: TGCGCCAGCAGCCAAGTGGGATGGGACGAGCAGTACTTC. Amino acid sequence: CASSQVGWDEQYF.

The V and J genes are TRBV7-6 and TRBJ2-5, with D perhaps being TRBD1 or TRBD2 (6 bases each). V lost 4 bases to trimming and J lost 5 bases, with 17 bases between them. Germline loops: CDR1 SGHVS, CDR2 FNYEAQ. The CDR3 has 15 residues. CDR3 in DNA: TGTGCCAGCAGCTCGTTAGGGGGTGCGGGGGAGACCCAGTACTTC. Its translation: CASSSLGGAGETQYF.

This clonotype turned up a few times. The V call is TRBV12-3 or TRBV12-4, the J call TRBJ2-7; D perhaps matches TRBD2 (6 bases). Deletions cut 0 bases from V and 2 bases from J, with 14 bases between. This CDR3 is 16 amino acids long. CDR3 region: CASSLAFRDSPYEQYF. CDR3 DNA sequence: TGTGCCAGCAGTTTAGCGTTCCGGGACTCTCCCTACGAGCAGTACTTC.

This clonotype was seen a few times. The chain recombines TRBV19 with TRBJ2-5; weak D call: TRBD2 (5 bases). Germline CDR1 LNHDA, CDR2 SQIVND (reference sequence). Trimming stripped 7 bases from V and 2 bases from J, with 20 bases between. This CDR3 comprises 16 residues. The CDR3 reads CASIPRGRRRQETQYF. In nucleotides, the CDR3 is TGTGCCAGTATCCCCAGAGGGCGGAGACGGCAAGAGACCCAGTACTTC.

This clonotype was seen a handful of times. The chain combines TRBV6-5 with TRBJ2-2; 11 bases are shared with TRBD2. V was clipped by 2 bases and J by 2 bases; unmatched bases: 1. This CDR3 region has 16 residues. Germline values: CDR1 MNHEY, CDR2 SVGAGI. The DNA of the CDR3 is TGTGCCAGCAGTTACGGGACTAGCGGCAACACCGGGGAGCTGTTTTTT. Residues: CASSYGTSGNTGELFF.

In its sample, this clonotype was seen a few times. DNA for the CDR3: TGTGCCAGCAGTTATCGCTACCACAATGAGCAGTTCTTC. It specifies CASSYRYHNEQFF. The chain carries TRBV27 and TRBJ2-1; D remains unclear. V was clipped by 4 bases and J by 5 bases, with 9 bases between them. The CDR3 is made up of 13 amino acids. Germline V CDR1 and CDR2: MNHEY, SMNVEV (reference sequence).

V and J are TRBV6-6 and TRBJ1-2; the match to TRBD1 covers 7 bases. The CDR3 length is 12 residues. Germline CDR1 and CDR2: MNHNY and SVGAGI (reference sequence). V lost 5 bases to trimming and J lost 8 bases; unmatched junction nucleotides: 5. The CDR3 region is CASSVGQAGYTF. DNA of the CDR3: TGTGCCAGCAGTGTAGGACAGGCGGGCTACACCTTC.

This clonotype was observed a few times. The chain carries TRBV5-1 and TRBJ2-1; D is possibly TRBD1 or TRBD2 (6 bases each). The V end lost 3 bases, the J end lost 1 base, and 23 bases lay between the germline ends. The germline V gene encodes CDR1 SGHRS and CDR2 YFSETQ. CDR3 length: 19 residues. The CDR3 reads CASSSEGGLGSVSYNEQFF. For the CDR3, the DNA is TGCGCCAGCAGCTCGGAGGGGGGTTTAGGTAGTGTTTCCTACAATGAGCAGTTCTTC.

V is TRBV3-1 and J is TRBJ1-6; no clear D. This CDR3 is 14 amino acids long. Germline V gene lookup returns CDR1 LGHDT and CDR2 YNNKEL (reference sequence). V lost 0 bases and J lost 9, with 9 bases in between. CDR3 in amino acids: CASSQDLAISPLHF. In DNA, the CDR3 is TGTGCCAGCAGCCAAGATCTGGCCATTTCACCCCTCCACTTT. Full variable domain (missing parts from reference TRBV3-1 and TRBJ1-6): DTAVSQTPKYLVTQMGNDKSIKCEQNLGHDTMYWYKQDSKKFLKIMFSYNNKELIINETVPNRFSPKSPDKAHLNLHINSLELGDSAVYFCASSQDLAISPLHFGNGTRLTVT.